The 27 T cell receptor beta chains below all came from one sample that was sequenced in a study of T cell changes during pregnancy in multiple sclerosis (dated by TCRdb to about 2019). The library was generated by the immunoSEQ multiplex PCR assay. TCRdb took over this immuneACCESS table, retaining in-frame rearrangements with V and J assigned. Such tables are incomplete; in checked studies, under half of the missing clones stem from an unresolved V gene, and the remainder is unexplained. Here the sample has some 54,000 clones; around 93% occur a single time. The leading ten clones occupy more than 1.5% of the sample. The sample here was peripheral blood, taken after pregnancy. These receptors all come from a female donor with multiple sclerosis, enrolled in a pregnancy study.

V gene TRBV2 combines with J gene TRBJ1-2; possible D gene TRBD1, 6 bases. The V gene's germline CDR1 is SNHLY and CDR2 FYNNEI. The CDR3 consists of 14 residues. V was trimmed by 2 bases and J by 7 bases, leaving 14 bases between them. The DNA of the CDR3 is TGTGCCAGCAGTGAACAGGGGATGTACTGTGGCTACACCTTC. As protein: CASSEQGMYCGYTF.

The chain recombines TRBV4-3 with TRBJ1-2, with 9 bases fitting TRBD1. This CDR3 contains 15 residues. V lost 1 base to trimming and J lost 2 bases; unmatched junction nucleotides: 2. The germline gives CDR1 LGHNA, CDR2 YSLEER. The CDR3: CASSQADRGNYGYTF. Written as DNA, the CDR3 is TGCGCCAGCAGCCAAGCTGACAGGGGGAACTATGGCTACACCTTC.

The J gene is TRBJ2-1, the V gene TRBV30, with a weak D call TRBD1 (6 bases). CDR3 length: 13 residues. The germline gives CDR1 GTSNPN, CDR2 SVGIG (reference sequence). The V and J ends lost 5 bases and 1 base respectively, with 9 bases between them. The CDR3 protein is CAWDTGSYNEQFF. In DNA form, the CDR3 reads TGTGCCTGGGACACAGGGTCCTACAATGAGCAGTTCTTC.

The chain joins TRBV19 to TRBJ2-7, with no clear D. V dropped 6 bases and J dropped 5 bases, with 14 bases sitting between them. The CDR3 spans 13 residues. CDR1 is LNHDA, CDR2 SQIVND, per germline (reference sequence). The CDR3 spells CASRNHQRDEQYF. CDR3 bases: TGTGCCAGTAGGAACCACCAGCGCGACGAGCAGTACTTC.

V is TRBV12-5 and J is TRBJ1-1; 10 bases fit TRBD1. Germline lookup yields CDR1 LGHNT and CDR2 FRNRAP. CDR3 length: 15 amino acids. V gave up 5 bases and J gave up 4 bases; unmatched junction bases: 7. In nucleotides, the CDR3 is TGTGCTAGTGGTCCCGGGACAGGGGCTAGCACTGAAGCTTTCTTT. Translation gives CASGPGTGASTEAFF.

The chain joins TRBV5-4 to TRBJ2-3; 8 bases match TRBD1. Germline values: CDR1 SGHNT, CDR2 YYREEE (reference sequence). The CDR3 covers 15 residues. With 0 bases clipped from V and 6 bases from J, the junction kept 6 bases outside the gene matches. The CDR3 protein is CASSLAGTGGDTQYF. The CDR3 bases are TGTGCCAGCAGCTTGGCCGGGACAGGCGGCGATACGCAGTATTTT. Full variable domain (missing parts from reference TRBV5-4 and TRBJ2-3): ETGVTQSPTHLIKTRGQQVTLRCSSQSGHNTVSWYQQALGQGPQFIFQYYREEENGRGNFPPRFSGLQFPNYSSELNVNALELDDSALYLCASSLAGTGGDTQYFGPGTRLTVL.

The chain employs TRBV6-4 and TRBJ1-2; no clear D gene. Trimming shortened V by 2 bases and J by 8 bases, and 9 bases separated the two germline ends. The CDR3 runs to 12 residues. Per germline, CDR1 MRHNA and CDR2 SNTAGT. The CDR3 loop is CASSDHKKGYTF. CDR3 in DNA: TGTGCCAGCAGTGACCACAAGAAGGGCTACACCTTC.

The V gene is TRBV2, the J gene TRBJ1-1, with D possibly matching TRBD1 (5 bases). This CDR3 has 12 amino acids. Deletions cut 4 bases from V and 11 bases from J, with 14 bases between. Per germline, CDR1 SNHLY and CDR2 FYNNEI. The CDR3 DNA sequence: TGTGCCAGCAGTGCCCAAGGGGTGGGTGCTTTCTTT. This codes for CASSAQGVGAFF.

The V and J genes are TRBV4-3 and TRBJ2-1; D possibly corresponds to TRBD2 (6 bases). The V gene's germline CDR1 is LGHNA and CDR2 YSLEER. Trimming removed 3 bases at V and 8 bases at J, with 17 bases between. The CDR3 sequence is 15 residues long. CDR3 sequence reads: CASSHERSRGYEQFF. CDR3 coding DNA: TGCGCCAGCAGCCACGAGCGGTCCCGGGGGTATGAGCAGTTCTTC.

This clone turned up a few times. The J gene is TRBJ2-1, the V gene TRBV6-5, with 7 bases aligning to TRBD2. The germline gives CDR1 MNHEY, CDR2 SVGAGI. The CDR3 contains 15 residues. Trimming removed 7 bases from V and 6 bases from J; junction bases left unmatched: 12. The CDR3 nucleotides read TGTGCCAGCAAAAGAACTAGCGACTATTTCAATGAGCAGTTCTTC. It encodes CASKRTSDYFNEQFF.

This CDR3 is CSVVAGAETQYF. As DNA, the CDR3 is TGCAGCGTTGTAGCGGGAGCAGAGACCCAGTACTTC. The V and J genes are TRBV29-1 and TRBJ2-5; 9 bases are a match to TRBD2. In germline, CDR1 is SQVTM, CDR2 ANQGSEA. The CDR3 consists of 12 residues. V trimming: 4 bases; J trimming: 4 bases; junction bases outside the gene matches: 1.

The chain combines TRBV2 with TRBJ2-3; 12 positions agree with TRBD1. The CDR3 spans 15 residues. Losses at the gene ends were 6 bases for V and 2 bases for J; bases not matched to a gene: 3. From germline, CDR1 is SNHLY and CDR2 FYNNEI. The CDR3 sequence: CASSRDRGLTDTQYF. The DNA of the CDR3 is TGTGCCAGCAGCCGGGACAGGGGGCTCACAGATACGCAGTATTTT. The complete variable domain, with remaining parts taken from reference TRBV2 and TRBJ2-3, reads EPEVTQTPSHQVTQMGQEVILRCVPISNHLYFYWYRQILGQKVEFLVSFYNNEISEKSEIFDDQFSVERPDGSNFTLKIRSTKLEDSAMYFCASSRDRGLTDTQYFGPGTRLTVL.

The CDR3: CASSLGQQVYGYTF. The CDR3 coding sequence is TGTGCCAGCAGCTTAGGACAGCAAGTCTATGGCTACACCTTC. V gene TRBV11-2 combines with J gene TRBJ1-2; possibly TRBD1 for D (5 bases). The CDR3 has 14 residues. Germline lookup yields CDR1 SGHAT and CDR2 FQNNGV. The ends were cut back, 1 base at V and 4 bases at J, with 10 bases in the middle.

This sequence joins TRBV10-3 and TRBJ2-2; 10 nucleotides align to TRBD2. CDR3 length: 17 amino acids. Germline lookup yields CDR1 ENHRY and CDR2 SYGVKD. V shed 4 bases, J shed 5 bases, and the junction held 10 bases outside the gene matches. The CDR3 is CAISVRLAGDLTGELFF. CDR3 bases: TGTGCCATCAGTGTCCGGCTAGCGGGAGATTTGACCGGGGAGCTGTTTTTT.

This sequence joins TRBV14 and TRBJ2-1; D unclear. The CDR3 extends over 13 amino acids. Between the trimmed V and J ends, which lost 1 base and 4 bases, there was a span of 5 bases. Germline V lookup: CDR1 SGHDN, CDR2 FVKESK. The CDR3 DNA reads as TGTGCCAGCAGCCAAGTCGTGTACAATGAGCAGTTCTTC. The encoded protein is CASSQVVYNEQFF. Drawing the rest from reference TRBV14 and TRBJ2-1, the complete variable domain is EAGVTQFPSHSVIEKGQTVTLRCDPISGHDNLYWYRRVMGKEIKFLLHFVKESKQDESGMPNNRFLAERTGGTYSTLKVQPAELEDSGVYFCASSQVVYNEQFFGPGTRLTVL.

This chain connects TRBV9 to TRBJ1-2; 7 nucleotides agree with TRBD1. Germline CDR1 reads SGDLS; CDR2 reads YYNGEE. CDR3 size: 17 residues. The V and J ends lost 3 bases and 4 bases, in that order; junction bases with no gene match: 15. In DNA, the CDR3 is TGTGCCAGCAGCGGACAACCGGGACAGCCGACCCGCTATGGCTACACCTTC. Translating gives CASSGQPGQPTRYGYTF.

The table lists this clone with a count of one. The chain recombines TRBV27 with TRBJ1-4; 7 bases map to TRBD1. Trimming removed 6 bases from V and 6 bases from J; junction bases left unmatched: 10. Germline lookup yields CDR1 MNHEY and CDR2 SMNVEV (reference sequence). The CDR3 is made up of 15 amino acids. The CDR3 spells CASSYNRGRDEKLFF. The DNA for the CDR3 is TGTGCCAGCAGCTACAACAGGGGAAGGGATGAAAAACTGTTTTTT.

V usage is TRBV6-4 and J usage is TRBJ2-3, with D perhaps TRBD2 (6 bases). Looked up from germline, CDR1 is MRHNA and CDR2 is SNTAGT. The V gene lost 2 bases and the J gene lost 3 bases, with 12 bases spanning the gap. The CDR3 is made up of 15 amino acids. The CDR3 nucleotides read TGTGCCAGCAGTGACAGGGCGGGATCTACAGATACGCAGTATTTT. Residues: CASSDRAGSTDTQYF.

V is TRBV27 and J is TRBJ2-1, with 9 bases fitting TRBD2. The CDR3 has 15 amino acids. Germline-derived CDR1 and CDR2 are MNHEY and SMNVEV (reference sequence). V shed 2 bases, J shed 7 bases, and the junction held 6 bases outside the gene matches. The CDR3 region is CASSLGVAGVNEQFF. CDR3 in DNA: TGTGCCAGCAGTTTAGGAGTAGCGGGAGTAAATGAGCAGTTCTTC.

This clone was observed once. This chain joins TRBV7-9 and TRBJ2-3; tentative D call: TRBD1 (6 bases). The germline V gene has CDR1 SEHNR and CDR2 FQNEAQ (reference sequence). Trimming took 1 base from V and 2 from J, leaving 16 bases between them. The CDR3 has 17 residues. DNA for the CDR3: TGTGCCAGCAGCTTAGACCCCAAAATGGGGGCCACAGATACGCAGTATTTT. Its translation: CASSLDPKMGATDTQYF.

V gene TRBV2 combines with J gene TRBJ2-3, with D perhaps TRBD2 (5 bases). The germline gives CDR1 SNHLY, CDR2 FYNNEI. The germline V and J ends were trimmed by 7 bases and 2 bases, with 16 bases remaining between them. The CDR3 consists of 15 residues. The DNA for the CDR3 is TGTGCCAGCACCCTCGAGGGCCGGAACACAGATACGCAGTATTTT. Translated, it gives CASTLEGRNTDTQYF.

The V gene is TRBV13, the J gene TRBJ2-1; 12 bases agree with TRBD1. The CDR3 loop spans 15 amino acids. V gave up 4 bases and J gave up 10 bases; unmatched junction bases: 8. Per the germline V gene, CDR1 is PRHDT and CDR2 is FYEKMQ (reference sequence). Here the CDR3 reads CASSSSGQGAGEQFF. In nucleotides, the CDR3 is TGTGCCAGCAGCTCATCGGGACAGGGGGCTGGAGAGCAGTTCTTC.

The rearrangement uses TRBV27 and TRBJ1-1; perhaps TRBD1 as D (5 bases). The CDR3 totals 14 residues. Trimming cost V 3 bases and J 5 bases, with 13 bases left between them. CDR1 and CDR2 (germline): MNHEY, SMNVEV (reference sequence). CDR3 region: CASSFSPGMTEAFF. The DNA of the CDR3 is TGTGCCAGCAGTTTTTCTCCAGGGATGACTGAAGCTTTCTTT.

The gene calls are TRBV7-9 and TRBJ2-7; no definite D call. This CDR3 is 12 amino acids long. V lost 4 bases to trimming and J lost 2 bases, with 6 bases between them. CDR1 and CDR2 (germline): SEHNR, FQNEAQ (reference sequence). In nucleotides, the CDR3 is TGTGCCAGCAGCTCTGGAGCCTACGAGCAGTACTTC. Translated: CASSSGAYEQYF.

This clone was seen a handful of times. The CDR3 loop is CASSVLADQPQHF. Written as DNA, the CDR3 is TGTGCCAGCAGCGTACTAGCAGATCAGCCCCAGCATTTT. The genes are TRBV9 and TRBJ1-5; D remains ambiguous. Germline CDR1 is SGDLS and CDR2 is YYNGEE. Trimming pared 1 base from V and 5 bases from J, leaving 7 bases between. The CDR3 consists of 13 residues.

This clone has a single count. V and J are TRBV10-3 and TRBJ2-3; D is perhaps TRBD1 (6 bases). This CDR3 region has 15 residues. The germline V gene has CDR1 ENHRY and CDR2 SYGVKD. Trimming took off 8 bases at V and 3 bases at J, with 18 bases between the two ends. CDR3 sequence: CAISEDSTLTDTQYF. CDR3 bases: TGTGCCATCTCTGAGGACAGTACATTGACAGATACGCAGTATTTT.

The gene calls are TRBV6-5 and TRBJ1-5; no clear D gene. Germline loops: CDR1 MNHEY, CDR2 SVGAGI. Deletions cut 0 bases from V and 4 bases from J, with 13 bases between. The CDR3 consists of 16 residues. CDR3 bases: TGTGCCAGCAGTTACTCCTTCTCGGCGGGAAATCAGCCCCAGCATTTT. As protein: CASSYSFSAGNQPQHF.